This T cell receptor (beta chain) comes out of a study of beta chain features in type 1 diabetes. Across the whole study: Examination of sorted cells across all samples involved over 95 million cells.

This clone was counted only a few times. Its antigen is not identified. Study-wide findings and caveats: Fewer junction insertions and more nucleotide deletions appeared in type 1 diabetes patients.

Expressed TCRB transcripts got sequenced, as all isolated RNA was reverse transcribed. Only in-frame clones appear in the TCRdb table, and some are missing; sequencing was by immunoSEQ multiplex PCR. The data contain 300,000 to 400,000 clones, around an eighth of them singletons. Germline V CDR1 and CDR2: MGHDK, SYGVNS. Losses at the gene ends were 0 bases for V and 6 bases for J; bases not matched to a gene: 4. The CDR3 is 17 amino acids. The origin of this receptor is a young man in good health. Source material: naive CD4+ T cells from blood. The chain uses TRBV25-1 and TRBJ2-1; 14 bases are a match to TRBD2. CDR3 DNA sequence: TGTGCCAGCAGTGAATACAGACTAGCGGGAGGGCGCAATGAGCAGTTCTTC. Its translation is CASSEYRLAGGRNEQFF.